This TCR beta chain was documented in a study of cytomegalovirus exposure and HLA in healthy donors. A single count supports this clone. The antigen remains undetermined. Unrecorded for this donor was the CMV serostatus. Findings of the study overall: Analyzed later, most CMV-associated TCR beta chains appeared HLA-restricted. In an earlier analysis, most TCR beta V segments were productive about 87% or about 30% of the time. When presence/absence was analysed, sequencing depth was taken to be roughly uniform across donors.

The PCR used 60 Vbeta and 13 Jbeta primers. Libraries were prepared by immunoSEQ multiplex PCR; TCRdb keeps only in-frame clonotypes and omits some of them. The sample includes about 82,000 clones, 70% to 85% of them seen just once. CDR3 size: 16 residues. V was clipped by 5 bases and J by 3 bases; unmatched bases: 11. CDR1 is MGHDK, CDR2 SYGVNS, per germline. V usage is TRBV25-1 and J usage is TRBJ2-7; 9 positions agree with TRBD1. This receptor was obtained from a human donor in good health. Material: PBMCs. CDR3 loop: CASSNPTRTGDYEQYF. CDR3 DNA sequence: TGTGCCAGCAGTAACCCGACACGGACAGGGGACTACGAGCAGTACTTC.